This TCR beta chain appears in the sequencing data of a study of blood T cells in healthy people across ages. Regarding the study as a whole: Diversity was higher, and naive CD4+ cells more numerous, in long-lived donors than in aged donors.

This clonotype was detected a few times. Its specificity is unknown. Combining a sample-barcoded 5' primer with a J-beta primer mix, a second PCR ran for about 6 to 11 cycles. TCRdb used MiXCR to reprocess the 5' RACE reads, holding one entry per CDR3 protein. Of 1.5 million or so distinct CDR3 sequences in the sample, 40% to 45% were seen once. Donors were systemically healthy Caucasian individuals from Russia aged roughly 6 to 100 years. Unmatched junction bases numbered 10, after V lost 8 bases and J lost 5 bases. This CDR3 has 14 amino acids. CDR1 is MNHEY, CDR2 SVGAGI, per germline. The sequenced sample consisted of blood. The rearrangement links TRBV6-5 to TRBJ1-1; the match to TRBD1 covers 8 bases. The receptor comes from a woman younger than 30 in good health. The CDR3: CASLLAQGATEAFF. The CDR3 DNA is TGTGCCAGCTTGCTCGCGCAGGGGGCAACTGAAGCTTTCTTT.